The 28 T cell receptor beta chains given below trace back to one sample, sequenced in a study of OX40 agonist ivuxolimab in advanced cancers. Method: immunoSEQ multiplex PCR; TCRdb's copy keeps in-frame clones and lacks some. The sample lists 100,000 to 150,000 clones; 93% were seen once. The source material was CD4+ or CD8+ T cells sorted from blood, sampled in a trial of the OX40 agonist ivuxolimab. The origin of the receptors is an adult with an advanced solid tumor such as melanoma, head and neck, liver or kidney cancer.

The V gene is TRBV7-2, the J gene TRBJ2-3, with TRBD2 matching 9 bases. This CDR3 region has 16 residues. CDR1 is SGHTA and CDR2 is FQGNSA in the germline V gene. With V trimmed by 5 bases and J by 4 bases, 10 bases remained unmatched. CDR3 nucleotides: TGTGCCAGCAGCCGGGACGGCGGGGGGGGCGCAGATACGCAGTATTTT. Protein sequence: CASSRDGGGGADTQYF.

The V and J genes are TRBV13 and TRBJ2-3, with D perhaps assigned TRBD1 or TRBD2 (5 bases each). Germline lookup yields CDR1 PRHDT and CDR2 FYEKMQ (reference sequence). This CDR3 comprises 17 residues. V shed 2 bases and J shed 4 bases, with 19 bases lying between them. The CDR3 here is CASSLRQPGRAPDTQYF. The CDR3 coding sequence is TGTGCCAGCAGCTTACGTCAACCGGGACGAGCGCCAGATACGCAGTATTTT. The full variable domain, with the rest looked up from reference TRBV13 and TRBJ2-3, is AAGVIQSPRHLIKEKRETATLKCYPIPRHDTVYWYQQGPGQDPQFLISFYEKMQSDKGSIPDRFSAQQFSDYHSELNMSSLELGDSALYFCASSLRQPGRAPDTQYFGPGTRLTVL.

The chain joins TRBV5-1 to TRBJ2-3, with D unclear. The length of the CDR3 is 14 residues. V was trimmed by 0 bases and J by 1 base, leaving 6 bases between them. Germline CDR1 and CDR2: SGHRS and YFSETQ. This CDR3 is CASSLGGGTDTQYF. As DNA, the CDR3 is TGCGCCAGCAGCTTGGGTGGGGGCACAGATACGCAGTATTTT.

The J gene is TRBJ2-3, the V gene TRBV6-1, with TRBD1 as a possible D gene (6 bases). CDR1 and CDR2 from the germline V gene are MNHNS and SASEGT. The germline V and J ends were trimmed by 7 bases and 1 base, with 12 bases remaining between them. The length of the CDR3 is 14 residues. This CDR3 reads CASTQTGRTDTQYF. The CDR3 region has the DNA TGTGCCAGCACTCAGACAGGCCGCACAGATACGCAGTATTTT.

V usage is TRBV7-3 and J usage is TRBJ2-1; D perhaps matches TRBD2 (5 bases). V was shortened by 2 bases and J by 5 bases, with 7 bases between the two germline ends. This CDR3 spans 13 amino acids. Germline V CDR1 and CDR2: SGHTA, FQGTGA. The CDR3 sequence: CASSLVRDNEQFF. The CDR3 region has the DNA TGTGCCAGCAGCTTAGTGAGGGACAATGAGCAGTTCTTC.

The genes are TRBV14 and TRBJ2-1, with 9 positions matching TRBD1. V trimming: 4 bases; J trimming: 2 bases; junction bases outside the gene matches: 6. The CDR3 runs to 16 residues. In germline, CDR1 is SGHDN, CDR2 FVKESK. The CDR3 DNA follows: TGTGCCAGCAGCCGACGCCGGGACAGGGCCTACAATGAGCAGTTCTTC. Its protein is CASSRRRDRAYNEQFF.

The chain employs TRBV19 and TRBJ1-3; no reliable D call. Trimming removed 0 bases at V and 6 bases at J, with 12 bases between. The V gene's germline CDR1 is LNHDA and CDR2 SQIVND (reference sequence). This CDR3 comprises 15 residues. The CDR3 DNA is TGTGCCAGTAGTATAGATGGAACAAAATTAAACACCATATATTTT. It translates to CASSIDGTKLNTIYF. The full variable domain, with the rest looked up from reference TRBV19 and TRBJ1-3, is DGGITQSPKYLFRKEGQNVTLSCEQNLNHDAMYWYRQDPGQGLRLIYYSQIVNDFQKGDIAEGYSVSREKKESFPLTVTSAQKNPTAFYLCASSIDGTKLNTIYFGEGSWLTVV.

The chain employs TRBV2 and TRBJ2-7; TRBD2 agrees at 12 bases. CDR3 length: 14 residues. V was pared by 8 bases and J by 2 bases, with 4 bases of the junction left unmatched. The germline gives CDR1 SNHLY, CDR2 FYNNEI. In nucleotides, the CDR3 is TGTGCCAGCGGGACTAGCGGGTTTCCCTACGAGCAGTACTTC. Its translation: CASGTSGFPYEQYF.

The rearrangement joins TRBV6-6 to TRBJ1-1; no definite D call. Germline-derived CDR1 and CDR2 are MNHNY and SVGAGI (reference sequence). This CDR3 has 14 residues. V was trimmed by 7 bases and J by 0 bases, leaving 12 bases between them. The CDR3 DNA reads TGTGCCAGCAACCCAGTAGGCCTGAACACTGAAGCTTTCTTT. Its translation is CASNPVGLNTEAFF.

This rearrangement joins TRBV5-1 to TRBJ2-6; D remains ambiguous. Germline CDR1 SGHRS, CDR2 YFSETQ. The V and J ends lost 4 bases and 0 bases respectively, with 8 bases between them. CDR3 length: 15 residues. The CDR3 reads CASSPETSGANVLTF. Written as DNA, the CDR3 is TGCGCCAGCAGCCCAGAAACCTCTGGGGCCAACGTCCTGACTTTC. Full variable domain (rest looked up from reference TRBV5-1 and TRBJ2-6): KAGVTQTPRYLIKTRGQQVTLSCSPISGHRSVSWYQQTPGQGLQFLFEYFSETQRNKGNFPGRFSGRQFSNSRSEMNVSTLELGDSALYLCASSPETSGANVLTFGAGSRLTVL.

The chain uses TRBV6-6 and TRBJ1-3; D not resolved. Trimming removed 6 bases from V and 4 bases from J, with 7 bases in between. The CDR3 runs 12 residues. Germline V CDR1 and CDR2: MNHNY, SVGAGI (reference sequence). Here the CDR3 reads CASSRVGNTIYF. The DNA for the CDR3 is TGTGCCAGCAGCCGCGTCGGAAACACCATATATTTT.

The gene calls are TRBV2 and TRBJ2-7; 10 nucleotides agree with TRBD1. The germline gives CDR1 SNHLY, CDR2 FYNNEI. This CDR3 has 14 residues. Losses at the gene ends were 6 bases for V and 9 bases for J; bases not matched to a gene: 11. The CDR3 here is CASRGQGMEGVQYF. The CDR3 coding sequence is TGTGCCAGCAGGGGACAGGGGATGGAGGGGGTGCAGTACTTC.

A few counts support this clone. V and J are TRBV20-1 and TRBJ1-1, with a possible D match to TRBD1 (5 bases). V was clipped by 7 bases and J by 5 bases, with 11 bases between them. The length of the CDR3 is 11 residues. CDR1 is DFQATT and CDR2 is SNEGSKA in the germline V gene (reference sequence). The CDR3 DNA is TGCAGTGGACCCAGGGTGACTGAAGCTTTCTTT. As protein: CSGPRVTEAFF.

This chain uses TRBV13 with TRBJ2-7, with a tentative D call TRBD1 (5 bases). This CDR3 comprises 14 residues. From germline, CDR1 is PRHDT and CDR2 FYEKMQ (reference sequence). The V end was cut by 2 bases, the J end by 7 bases, with 15 bases between. The CDR3 nucleotides read TGTGCCAGCAGCTTAATCGGGTCGCCAGGGGAGCAGTACTTC. It translates to CASSLIGSPGEQYF.

This clone was detected a few times. The V gene is TRBV2, the J gene TRBJ1-6; 7 bases align to TRBD1. J gave up 8 bases and V 7 bases, and 8 bases lay outside the gene matches. Germline loops: CDR1 SNHLY, CDR2 FYNNEI. The CDR3 has 14 amino acids. The CDR3 sequence is CASKRQGADSPLHF. The CDR3, as DNA: TGTGCCAGCAAAAGACAGGGTGCGGATTCACCCCTCCACTTT.

The CDR3 DNA follows: TGCGCCAGCAGTCAATACAGGATGGGGCAGAATTCACCCCTCCACTTT. This translates into CASSQYRMGQNSPLHF. The rearrangement links TRBV23-1 to TRBJ1-6, with a weak D call TRBD1 (5 bases). TRBV23-1 is identified as an open reading frame with a role that is uncertain. V lost 1 base and J 7 bases, leaving 14 bases between the germline ends. The CDR3 sequence is 16 residues long.

The gene calls are TRBV18 and TRBJ2-7, with 7 positions matching TRBD1. The CDR3 runs 14 residues. The V gene end was trimmed by 3 bases and the J gene end by 0 bases; junction bases not matched to a gene: 2. Per germline, CDR1 KGHSH and CDR2 LQKENI. CDR3 sequence: CASSPGQRSYEQYF. The CDR3 DNA follows: TGTGCCAGCTCACCGGGACAGCGCTCCTACGAGCAGTACTTC. Variable domain in full (rest from reference TRBV18 and TRBJ2-7): NAGVMQNPRHLVRRRGQEARLRCSPMKGHSHVYWYRQLPEEGLKFMVYLQKENIIDESGMPKERFSAEFPKEGPSILRIQQVVRGDSAAYFCASSPGQRSYEQYFGPGTRLTVT.

The V gene is TRBV2, the J gene TRBJ1-4; no clear D. Germline CDR1 SNHLY, CDR2 FYNNEI. This CDR3 has 14 residues. Deletions cut 6 bases from V and 0 bases from J, with 8 bases between. CDR3: CASRRTTTNEKLFF. CDR3 DNA: TGTGCCAGCAGACGTACAACAACTAATGAAAAACTGTTTTTT.

The genes are TRBV28 and TRBJ1-4, with a possible D match to TRBD1 (5 bases). Germline lookup yields CDR1 MDHEN and CDR2 SYDVKM. The CDR3 runs to 13 residues. V was cut by 10 bases and J by 8 bases, with 17 bases left in between. The CDR3 spells CATTGGFGEKLFF. CDR3 nucleotides: TGTGCCACGACCGGGGGGTTTGGGGAAAAACTGTTTTTT.

The J gene is TRBJ2-3, the V gene TRBV5-1; D tentatively reads TRBD1 or TRBD2 (6 bases each). Per the germline V gene, CDR1 is SGHRS and CDR2 is YFSETQ. The CDR3 is 14 amino acids. Trimming left V 7 bases short and J 0 bases short, with 12 bases between. CDR3 DNA: TGCGCCAGCCTCGGGGGCCCTAGCACAGATACGCAGTATTTT. Amino acid sequence: CASLGGPSTDTQYF.

This clone was detected only once. J is TRBJ2-3 and V is TRBV12-5, with 8 bases matching TRBD2. The CDR3 runs to 13 residues. The germline V gene has CDR1 LGHNT and CDR2 FRNRAP. J lost 6 bases, V lost 6 bases, and 5 bases had no gene match. For the CDR3, the DNA is TGTGCTAGTGGCCCCGGACTAGCTGATACGCAGTATTTT. As protein: CASGPGLADTQYF. Looking up the rest from reference TRBV12-5 and TRBJ2-3 gives the full variable domain: DARVTQTPRHKVTEMGQEVTMRCQPILGHNTVFWYRQTMMQGLELLAYFRNRAPLDDSGMPKDRFSAEMPDATLATLKIQPSEPRDSAVYFCASGPGLADTQYFGPGTRLTVL.

The CDR3 loop is CASSYSNSDNQPQHF. Here the CDR3 DNA reads TGTGCCAGCAGTTACTCTAACAGCGACAATCAGCCCCAGCATTTT. The rearrangement joins TRBV6-5 to TRBJ1-5; D gene ambiguous. CDR1 and CDR2 from the germline V gene are MNHEY and SVGAGI. The V gene lost 0 bases and the J gene lost 3 bases, with 9 bases spanning the gap. The CDR3 has 15 residues.

The chain carries TRBV5-8 and TRBJ2-2, with D uncertain. V lost 4 bases and J 6 bases, leaving 7 bases between the germline ends. Germline values: CDR1 SGHTS, CDR2 YDEGEE. The CDR3 has 12 residues. CDR3 protein: CASSPMAGELFF. CDR3 nucleotides: TGTGCCAGCAGCCCCATGGCCGGGGAGCTGTTTTTT. The whole variable domain, filled in from reference TRBV5-8 and TRBJ2-2, reads EAGVTQSPTHLIKTRGQQATLRCSPISGHTSVYWYQQALGLGLQFLLWYDEGEERNRGNFPPRFSGRQFPNYSSELNVNALELEDSALYLCASSPMAGELFFGEGSRLTVL.

V and J are TRBV18 and TRBJ2-3; D not certain. Germline CDR1 and CDR2: KGHSH and LQKENI. The CDR3 sequence is 12 residues long. The ends were cut back, 6 bases at V and 4 bases at J, with 8 bases in the middle. For the CDR3, the DNA is TGTGCCAGCTCCGCTAACGCAGATACGCAGTATTTT. Translating it yields CASSANADTQYF.

This clone has just one count. V is TRBV18 and J is TRBJ2-1; 13 bases fit TRBD2. The V and J ends lost 6 bases and 1 base, in that order; junction bases with no gene match: 12. The CDR3 spans 19 residues. Germline V gives CDR1 KGHSH, CDR2 LQKENI. The CDR3 region has the DNA TGTGCCAGCTCCCACAGAGGACTAGCGGGAGAAAAATCCTACAATGAGCAGTTCTTC. Encoded protein: CASSHRGLAGEKSYNEQFF.

V gene TRBV11-1 combines with J gene TRBJ2-5; TRBD2 is a possible D gene (6 bases). Germline lookup yields CDR1 SGHAT and CDR2 FQDESV (reference sequence). This CDR3 comprises 15 residues. With 5 bases removed from V and 2 bases from J, the gap between germline ends came to 15 bases. The CDR3 sequence: CASSQLLAKQETQYF. CDR3 DNA: TGTGCCAGCAGCCAACTTCTAGCGAAGCAAGAGACCCAGTACTTC.

The rearrangement uses TRBV14 and TRBJ2-7, with D tentatively TRBD1 or TRBD2 (5 bases each). V was cut by 0 bases and J by 2 bases, with 11 bases left in between. The CDR3 length is 15 residues. From germline, CDR1 is SGHDN and CDR2 FVKESK. The DNA for the CDR3 is TGTGCCAGCAGCCAAGATCTGGGACCAGCCTACGAGCAGTACTTC. This translates into CASSQDLGPAYEQYF.

The CDR3: CAISESSKQSYGYTF. The CDR3 DNA is TGTGCCATCAGTGAGTCTTCGAAGCAGTCCTATGGCTACACCTTC. This chain uses TRBV10-3 with TRBJ1-2, with D hard to call. Germline lookup yields CDR1 ENHRY and CDR2 SYGVKD. With 0 bases removed from V and 4 bases from J, the gap between germline ends came to 12 bases. This CDR3 is 15 amino acids long.